This T cell receptor beta chain was sequenced for a study of shared clonotypes between healthy human individuals. In the study overall: Sampling drew on donors who were a couple of women and a few men aged 18 to 49.

J was trimmed by 5 bases and V by 5 bases; bases with no gene match: 4. Germline values: CDR1 PRHDT, CDR2 FYEKMQ (reference sequence). This CDR3 region has 13 residues. Investigators spread the genomic DNA of each subset evenly over several immunoSEQ plates. Sequenced by immunoSEQ multiplex PCR; TCRdb stores in-frame clones only, minus some. The sample carries roughly 2.1 million clones, 85% to 95% recorded once. Cells designated naive CD8 were CD45RO-negative and were positively selected for CCR7, with terminally differentiated effector memory CD45RA+ cells excluded. As to this clone: Its antigen is unidentified.

Overall study results and limits: Several donors shared 5% to 5.5% of their naive CD4 clonotypes. Clonotype sharing levels among donors were expected to vary with sequencing depth.

Sequenced: naive CD8+ T cells from PBMCs. This rearrangement joins TRBV13 to TRBJ2-7; 9 nucleotides match TRBD1. The receptor was isolated from a man between 18 and 29 years old in good health. Some clones in this sample may be carry-over from other donors' samples. CDR3 sequence: CASSPRDRDEQYF. The CDR3 DNA is TGTGCCAGCAGCCCACGGGACAGGGACGAGCAGTACTTC.